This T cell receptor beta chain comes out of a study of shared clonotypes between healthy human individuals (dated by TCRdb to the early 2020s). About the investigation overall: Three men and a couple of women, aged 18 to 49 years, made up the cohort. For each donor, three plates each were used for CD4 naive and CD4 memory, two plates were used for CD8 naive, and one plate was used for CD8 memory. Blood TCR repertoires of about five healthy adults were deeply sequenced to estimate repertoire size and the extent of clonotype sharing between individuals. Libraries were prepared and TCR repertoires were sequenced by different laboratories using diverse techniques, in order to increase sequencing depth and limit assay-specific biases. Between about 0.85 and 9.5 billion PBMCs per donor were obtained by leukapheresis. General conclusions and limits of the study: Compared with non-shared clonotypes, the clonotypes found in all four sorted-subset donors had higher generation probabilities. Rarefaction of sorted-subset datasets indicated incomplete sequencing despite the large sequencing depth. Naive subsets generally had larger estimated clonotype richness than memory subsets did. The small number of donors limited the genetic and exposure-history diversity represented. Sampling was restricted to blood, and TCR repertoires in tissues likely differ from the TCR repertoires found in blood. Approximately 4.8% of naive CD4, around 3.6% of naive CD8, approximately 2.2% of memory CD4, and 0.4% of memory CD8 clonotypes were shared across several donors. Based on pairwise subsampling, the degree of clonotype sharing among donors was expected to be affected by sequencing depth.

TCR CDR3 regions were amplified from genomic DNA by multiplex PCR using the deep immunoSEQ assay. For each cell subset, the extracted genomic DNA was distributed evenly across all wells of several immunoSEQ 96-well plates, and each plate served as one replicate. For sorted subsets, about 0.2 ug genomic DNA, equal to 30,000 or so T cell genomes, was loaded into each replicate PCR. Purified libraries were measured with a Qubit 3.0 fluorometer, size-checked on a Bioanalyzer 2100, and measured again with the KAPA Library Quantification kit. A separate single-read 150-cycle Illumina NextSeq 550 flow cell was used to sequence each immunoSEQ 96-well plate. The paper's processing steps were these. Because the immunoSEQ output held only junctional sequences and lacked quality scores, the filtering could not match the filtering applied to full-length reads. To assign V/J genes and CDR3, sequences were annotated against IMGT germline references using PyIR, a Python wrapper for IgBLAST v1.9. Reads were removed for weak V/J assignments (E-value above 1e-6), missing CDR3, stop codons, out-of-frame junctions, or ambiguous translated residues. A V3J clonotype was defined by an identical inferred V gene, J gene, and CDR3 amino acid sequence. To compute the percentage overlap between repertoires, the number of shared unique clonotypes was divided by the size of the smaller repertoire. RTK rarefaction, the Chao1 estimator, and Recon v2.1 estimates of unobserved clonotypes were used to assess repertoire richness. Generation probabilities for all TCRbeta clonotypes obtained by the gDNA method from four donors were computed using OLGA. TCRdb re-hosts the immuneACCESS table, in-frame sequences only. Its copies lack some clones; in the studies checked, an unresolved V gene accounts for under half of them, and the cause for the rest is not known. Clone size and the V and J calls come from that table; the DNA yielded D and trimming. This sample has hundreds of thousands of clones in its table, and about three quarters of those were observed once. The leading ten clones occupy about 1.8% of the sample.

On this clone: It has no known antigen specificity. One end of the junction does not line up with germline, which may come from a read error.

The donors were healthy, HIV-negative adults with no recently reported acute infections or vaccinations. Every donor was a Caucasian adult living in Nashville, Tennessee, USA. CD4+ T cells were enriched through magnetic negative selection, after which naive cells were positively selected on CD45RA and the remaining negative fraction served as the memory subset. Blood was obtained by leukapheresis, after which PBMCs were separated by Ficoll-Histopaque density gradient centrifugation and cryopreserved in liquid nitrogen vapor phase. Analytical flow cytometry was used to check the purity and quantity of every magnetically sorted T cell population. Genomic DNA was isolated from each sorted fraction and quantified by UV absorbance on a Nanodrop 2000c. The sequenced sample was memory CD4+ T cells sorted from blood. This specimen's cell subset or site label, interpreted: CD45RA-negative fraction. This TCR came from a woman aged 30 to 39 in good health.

The CDR3 reads CASSPQGGTNEKLFF. The nucleotide sequence reads as follows: TGTGCCAGCTCTCCACAGGGAGGAACTAATGAAAAACTGTTTTTT. The chain is encoded by TRBV18 joined to TRBJ1-4; the D region possibly corresponds to TRBD1 (6 bases align). From the cysteine up to the phenylalanine, the CDR3 has a length of 15 residues. The CDR3 DNA has 45 bases and is translated from base 1. Reading the germline V gene gives CDR1 KGHSH and CDR2 LQKENI.